This entry features one TCR beta chain sequence. Its antigen is not identified. Only in-frame clones appear in the TCRdb table, and some are missing; sequencing was by immunoSEQ multiplex PCR. The data hold about 180,000 clones, with approximately 90% observed a single time. This sample is part of a study of Ad26.COV2.S vaccination and SARS-CoV-2 variants. Study observations and caveats: Spike-specific CD8+ and CD4+ T cell responses reportedly showed substantial breadth after vaccination. Analytic work on TCR breadth and depth might have understated the full extent of total T cell responses. Participants in the vaccine arm had higher spike-specific TCR breadth; placebo recipients had lower. Non-spike TCR breadth showed similarity between vaccine and placebo recipients.

CDR1 is LNHDA, CDR2 SQIVND, per germline (reference sequence). The CDR3 is 13 residues long. V was clipped by 5 bases and J by 0 bases, with 8 bases between them. This TCR derives from a human donor who had recovered from COVID-19. The rearrangement links TRBV19 to TRBJ2-7, with D possibly matching TRBD1 (6 bases). Sequencing was performed on peripheral blood, taken after recovery from COVID-19. The CDR3 nucleotides read TGTGCCAGTAGTCAGGGGTTCTCCTACGAGCAGTACTTC. This translates into CASSQGFSYEQYF.